This T cell receptor (beta chain) was retrieved from a study of CD8 T cells in ankylosing spondylitis. Regarding this clonotype: The antigen is undetermined. An end of the junction differs from the germline gene, which may be a read error.

Study-wide results and caveats: In peripheral blood, disease-linked CD8+ clones occurred at relatively low frequencies. Matched ankylosing spondylitis synovial fluid reportedly showed significant enrichment of disease-linked clones.

In germline, CDR1 is DFQATT, CDR2 SNEGSKA (reference sequence). The CDR3 runs to 17 residues. For TCR beta, libraries came from quantitative 5'-RACE with molecular barcodes. TCRdb itself ran the 5' RACE reads through MiXCR, one entry per CDR3 protein. The table includes some 130,000 distinct CDR3 sequences, 10% to 12% detected once. The TCR comes from a female donor with ankylosing spondylitis or in good health (not recorded which). Material: blood, either unsorted or a sorted T cell fraction (not recorded which). The rearrangement links TRBV20-1 to TRBJ1-5, with D possibly being TRBD1 (5 bases). CDR3 sequence (DNA): TGCAGTGTTAGAGACCACGCAGGGCCTCGGAGCAATCAGCCCCAGCATTTT. Translation: CSVRDHAGPRSNQPQHF.